Listed below are T cell receptor beta chains from one sample, sequenced in a study of control samples from healthy donors and cancer patients. The protocol was immunoSEQ multiplex PCR, while the TCRdb copy is restricted to in-frame clones and leaves out a portion. The sample has about 200,000 clones. Sequenced sample: blood. These receptors came from a woman in her 30s in good health. CDR3s include the opening cysteine and the closing phenylalanine or tryptophan. The D gene is left open where the match is weak.

j_call d_call v_call cdr3_aa cdr3_nt
TRBJ1-1 NA TRBV5-6 CASSLGLRGMNTEAFF TGTGCCAGCAGCTTGGGGCTTAGGGGTATGAACACTGAAGCTTTCTTT
TRBJ1-5 NA TRBV4-1 CASSQESRNQPQHF TGCGCCAGCAGCCAAGAAAGCAGGAATCAGCCCCAGCATTTT
TRBJ1-2 NA TRBV6-2/TRBV6-3 CASSSAGADYLTGYTF TGTGCCAGCAGTTCAGCCGGGGCCGACTACCTTACTGGCTACACCTTC
TRBJ1-1 TRBD1 TRBV7-2 CASTRGTPNTEAFF TGTGCCAGCACCAGGGGGACACCCAACACTGAAGCTTTCTTT
TRBJ2-3 TRBD2 TRBV4-2 CASSQPTGGGRTPTDTQYF TGTGCCAGCAGCCAGCCGACGGGCGGGGGGCGTACTCCCACAGATACGCAGTATTTT
TRBJ1-2 NA TRBV27 CASRDTGYGYTF TGTGCCAGCAGGGATACAGGGTATGGCTACACCTTC
TRBJ1-1 TRBD1 TRBV5-1 CASSRQGDTEAFF TGCGCCAGCAGTAGACAGGGAGACACTGAAGCTTTCTTT
TRBJ2-7 NA TRBV4-1 CASSQDNRDEQYF TGCGCCAGCAGCCAAGATAACAGGGACGAGCAGTACTTC
TRBJ2-1 TRBD2 TRBV7-2 CASRSGGGSYNEQFF TGTGCCAGCAGAAGCGGGGGGGGCTCCTACAATGAGCAGTTCTTC
TRBJ1-1 TRBD1 TRBV6-5 CASSYYRGMNTEAFF TGTGCCAGCAGTTACTACAGGGGAATGAACACTGAAGCTTTCTTT
TRBJ2-7 NA TRBV4-3 CASSQRTDSYEQYF TGCGCCAGCAGCCAGAGGACGGATTCCTACGAGCAGTACTTC
TRBJ1-2 NA TRBV20-1 CSASAKTETNYGYTF TGCAGTGCTAGTGCCAAGACAGAGACTAACTATGGCTACACCTTC
TRBJ1-4 NA TRBV5-1 CASSPKGFNEKLFF TGCGCCAGCAGCCCAAAGGGGTTTAATGAAAAACTGTTTTTT
TRBJ1-1 NA TRBV7-9 CASSLVAVPNTEAFF TGTGCCAGCAGCTTAGTTGCGGTTCCGAACACTGAAGCTTTCTTT
TRBJ2-1 NA TRBV5-1 CASSLEPATRGEQFF TGCGCCAGCAGCTTGGAACCGGCGACTAGAGGTGAGCAGTTCTTC
TRBJ1-3 TRBD1 TRBV15 CATSTYRGDGNTIYF TGTGCCACCAGTACCTACAGGGGGGATGGAAACACCATATATTTT
TRBJ2-4 NA TRBV5-6 CASWVQGKAKNIQYF TGTGCCAGCTGGGTACAGGGAAAGGCCAAAAACATTCAGTACTTC
TRBJ1-1 NA TRBV11-3 CASSTRRNTEAFF TGTGCCAGCAGCACTCGGCGGAACACTGAAGCTTTCTTT
TRBJ1-5 NA TRBV7-8 CASSLIVVRGPGQRSNQPQHF TGTGCCAGCAGCTTAATAGTCGTACGGGGACCAGGGCAGAGAAGCAATCAGCCCCAGCATTTT
TRBJ2-7 NA TRBV7-2 CASSLDAAF TGTGCCAGCAGCTTAGACGCGGCTTTC
TRBJ1-2 NA TRBV27 CASSLEINGQGDGYTF TGTGCCAGCAGCCTTGAAATAAACGGCCAGGGTGATGGCTACACCTTC
TRBJ2-7 NA TRBV12-3/TRBV12-4 CASSSTRWGEQYF TGTGCCAGCAGTTCTACTAGATGGGGCGAGCAGTACTTC
TRBJ1-3 TRBD1 TRBV19 CASSKGQAASGNTIYF TGTGCCAGTAGTAAGGGACAGGCGGCCTCTGGAAACACCATATATTTT
TRBJ1-2 TRBD1 TRBV19 CASSIVGTEGYTF TGTGCCAGTAGTATAGTGGGGACAGAGGGCTACACCTTC